These T cell receptor beta chains were read from a single sample in a study of CD8 T cells in Susac syndrome. Using its own MiXCR run on the immunoSEQ multiplex PCR reads, TCRdb lists one record per CDR3 protein. The sample records about 160,000 distinct CDR3 sequences, around 92% being singletons. The source material was CD4+ T cells from PBMCs. Receptors originate from a human donor in good health. Each CDR3 is given with its conserved first and last residue. D genes are given only for firm matches. Only some rows state a clone size, as once, few, many or a class for expanded clones.

TRBV20-1	-	once	TRBJ1-4	TGCAGTGCGTCCTGTCCTCCTTTTGCAACTAATGAAAAACTGTTTTTT	CSASCPPFATNEKLFF
TRBV20-1	TRBD1	-	TRBJ1-2	TGCAGTGCTAGAGAGTCCGGACAGGGGGGCGGCTACACCTTC	CSARESGQGGGYTF
TRBV5-1	-	-	TRBJ1-1	TGCGCCAGCAGCTTGGCCGCAGGCGGGAAGACTGAAGCTTTCTTT	CASSLAAGGKTEAFF
TRBV18	TRBD1	-	TRBJ2-2	TGTGCCAGCTCACCACAGGACAGGGGTGACACCGGGGAGCTGTTTTTT	CASSPQDRGDTGELFF
TRBV10-2	-	-	TRBJ2-3	TGCGCCAGCAGAACTACGGGACTCGATACGCAGTATTTT	CASRTTGLDTQYF
TRBV18	-	-	TRBJ1-1	TGTGCCAGCTCACAGGGGACCATGAACACTGAAGCTTTCTTT	CASSQGTMNTEAFF
TRBV2	-	-	TRBJ1-6	TGTGCCAGCAGTGAAAGAGGCAGCAATAATTCACCCCTCCACTTT	CASSERGSNNSPLHF
TRBV24-1	-	-	TRBJ2-2	TGTGCCACCAGTGAGCCGTCGACGGCCGGGGAGCTGTTTTTT	CATSEPSTAGELFF
TRBV4-1	-	-	TRBJ1-4	TGCGCCAGCAGCCAAGACAGGGGAGTTGGAGAAAAACTGTTTTTT	CASSQDRGVGEKLFF
TRBV7-6	-	-	TRBJ1-2	TGTGCCAGCAGCCCAAGGGACTCCGGGGACTATGGCTACACCTTC	CASSPRDSGDYGYTF
TRBV20-1	-	-	TRBJ1-5	TGCAGTGCCCTTCGCGGGGACAATCAGCCCCAGCATTTT	CSALRGDNQPQHF
TRBV2	-	-	TRBJ1-1	TGTGCCAGCACTTGGACGGAGGGGCTCACTGAAGCTTTCTTT	CASTWTEGLTEAFF
TRBV19	TRBD2	-	TRBJ2-7	TGTGCCACCGCGCTCCGATTAGCGGGAACCTACGAGCAGTACTTC	CATALRLAGTYEQYF
TRBV2	TRBD1	once	TRBJ1-1	TGTGCCAGCACCTCACAGGGGGCTGGCACTGAAGCTTTCTTT	CASTSQGAGTEAFF
TRBV10-3	TRBD2	-	TRBJ2-7	TGTGCCATCAGTGAGTGGGGGACTAGCGGGCGGAGCTCCTACGAGCAGTACTTC	CAISEWGTSGRSSYEQYF
TRBV25-1	-	-	TRBJ2-4	TGTGCCAGCAGTGAATCGGGTCATTGGGACATTCAGTACTTC	CASSESGHWDIQYF
TRBV28	TRBD1	-	TRBJ2-7	TGTGCCAGCAGTTTAGGGGGTCGGACAGGGAGGCTCTACGAGCAGTACTTC	CASSLGGRTGRLYEQYF
TRBV7-2	-	-	TRBJ1-1	TGTGCCAGCAGCGCAGTTTTCGGTGACACTGAAGCTTTCTTT	CASSAVFGDTEAFF